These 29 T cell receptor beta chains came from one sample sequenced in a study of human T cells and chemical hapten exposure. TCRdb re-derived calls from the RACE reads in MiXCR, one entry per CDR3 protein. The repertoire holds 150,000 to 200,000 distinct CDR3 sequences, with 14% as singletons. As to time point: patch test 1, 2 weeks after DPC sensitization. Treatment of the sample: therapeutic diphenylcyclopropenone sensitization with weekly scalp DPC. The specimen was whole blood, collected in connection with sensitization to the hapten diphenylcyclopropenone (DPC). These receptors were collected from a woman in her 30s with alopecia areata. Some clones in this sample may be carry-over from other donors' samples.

The CDR3 loop is CASRIGSNTGELFF. In DNA, the CDR3 is TGTGCCAGCAGAATCGGGAGTAACACCGGGGAGCTGTTTTTT. This chain connects TRBV6-6 to TRBJ2-2; maybe TRBD2 (6 bases). V was cut by 6 bases and J by 2 bases, with 10 bases left in between. The CDR3 is 14 residues long. Per the germline V gene, CDR1 is MNHNY and CDR2 is SVGAGI (reference sequence).

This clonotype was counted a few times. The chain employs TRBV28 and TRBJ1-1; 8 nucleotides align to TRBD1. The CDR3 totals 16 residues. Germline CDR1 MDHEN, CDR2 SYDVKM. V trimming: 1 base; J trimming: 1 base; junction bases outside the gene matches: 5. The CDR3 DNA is TGTGCCAGCAGTTTATCCTCGGGACAGGCGAACACTGAAGCTTTCTTT. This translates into CASSLSSGQANTEAFF.

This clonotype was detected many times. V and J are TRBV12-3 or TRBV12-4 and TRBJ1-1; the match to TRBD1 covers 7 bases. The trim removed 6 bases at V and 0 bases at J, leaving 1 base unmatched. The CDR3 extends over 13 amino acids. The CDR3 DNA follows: TGTGCCAGCAGGGGACAGTTGAACACTGAAGCTTTCTTT. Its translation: CASRGQLNTEAFF.

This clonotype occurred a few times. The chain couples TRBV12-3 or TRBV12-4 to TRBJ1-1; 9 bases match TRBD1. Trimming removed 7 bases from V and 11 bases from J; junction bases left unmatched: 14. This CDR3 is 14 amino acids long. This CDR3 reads CASNNRGPRVSAFF. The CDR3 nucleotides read TGTGCCAGCAATAACAGGGGGCCGCGGGTATCGGCTTTCTTT.

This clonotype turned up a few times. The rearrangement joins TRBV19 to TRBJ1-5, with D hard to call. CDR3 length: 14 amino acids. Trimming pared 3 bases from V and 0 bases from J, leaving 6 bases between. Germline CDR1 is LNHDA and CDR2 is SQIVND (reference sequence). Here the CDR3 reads CASSIGLSNQPQHF. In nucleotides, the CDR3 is TGTGCCAGTAGTATTGGCCTTAGCAATCAGCCCCAGCATTTT.

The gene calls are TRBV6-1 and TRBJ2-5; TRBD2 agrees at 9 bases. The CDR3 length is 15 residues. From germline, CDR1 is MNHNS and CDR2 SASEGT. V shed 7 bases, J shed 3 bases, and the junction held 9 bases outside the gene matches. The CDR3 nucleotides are TGTGCCAGCAAAACCGCGGCTAGCGGGAAAGAGACCCAGTACTTC. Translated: CASKTAASGKETQYF.

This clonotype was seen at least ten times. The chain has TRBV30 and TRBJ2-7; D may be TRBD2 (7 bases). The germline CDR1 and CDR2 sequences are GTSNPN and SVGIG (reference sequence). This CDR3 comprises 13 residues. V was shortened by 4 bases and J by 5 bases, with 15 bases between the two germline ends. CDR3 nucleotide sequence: TGTGCCTGGACACGAGGGGGGGAGGACGAGCAGTACTTC. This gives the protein CAWTRGGEDEQYF.

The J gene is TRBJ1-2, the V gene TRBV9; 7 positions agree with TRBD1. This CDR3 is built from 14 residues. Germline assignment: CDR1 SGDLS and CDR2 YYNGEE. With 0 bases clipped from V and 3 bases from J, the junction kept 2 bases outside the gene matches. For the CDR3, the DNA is TGTGCCAGCAGCGTAGCTACAGGGGACTATGGCTACACCTTC. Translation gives CASSVATGDYGYTF. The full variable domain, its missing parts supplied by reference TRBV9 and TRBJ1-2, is DSGVTQTPKHLITATGQRVTLRCSPRSGDLSVYWYQQSLDQGLQFLIQYYNGEERAKGNILERFSAQQFPDLHSELNLSSLELGDSALYFCASSVATGDYGYTFGSGTRLTVV.

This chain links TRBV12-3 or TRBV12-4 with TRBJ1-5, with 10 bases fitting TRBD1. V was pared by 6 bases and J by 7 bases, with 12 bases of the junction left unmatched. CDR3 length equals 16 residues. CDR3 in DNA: TGTGCCAGCAGCCCCGGACAGGGGGGGGCCGGGCAGCCCCAGCATTTT. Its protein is CASSPGQGGAGQPQHF.

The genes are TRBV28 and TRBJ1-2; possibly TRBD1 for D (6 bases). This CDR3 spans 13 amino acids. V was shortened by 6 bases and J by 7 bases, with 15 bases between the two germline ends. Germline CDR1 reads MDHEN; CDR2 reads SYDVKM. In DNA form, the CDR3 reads TGTGCCAGCAGATATTACAGGGTTGGTGGCTACACCTTC. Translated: CASRYYRVGGYTF.

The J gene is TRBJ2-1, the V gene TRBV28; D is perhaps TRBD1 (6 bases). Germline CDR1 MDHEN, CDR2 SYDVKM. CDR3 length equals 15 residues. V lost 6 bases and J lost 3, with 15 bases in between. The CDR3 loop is CASRKTGNHYNEQFF. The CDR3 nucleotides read TGTGCCAGCAGAAAAACAGGGAATCACTACAATGAGCAGTTCTTC.

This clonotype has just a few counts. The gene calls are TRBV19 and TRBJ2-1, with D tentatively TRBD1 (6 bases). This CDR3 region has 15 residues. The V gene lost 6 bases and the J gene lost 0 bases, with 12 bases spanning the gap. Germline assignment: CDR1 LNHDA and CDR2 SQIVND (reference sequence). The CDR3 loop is CASRPQGLSYNEQFF. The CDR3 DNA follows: TGTGCCAGTAGGCCACAGGGCCTCTCCTACAATGAGCAGTTCTTC.

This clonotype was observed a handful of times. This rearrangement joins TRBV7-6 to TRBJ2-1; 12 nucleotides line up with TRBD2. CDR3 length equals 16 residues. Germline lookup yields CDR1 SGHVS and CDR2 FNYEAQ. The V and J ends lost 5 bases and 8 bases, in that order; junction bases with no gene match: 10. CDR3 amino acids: CASSPYLAGGHDEQFF. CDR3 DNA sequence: TGTGCCAGCAGCCCTTACCTAGCGGGAGGGCATGATGAGCAGTTCTTC. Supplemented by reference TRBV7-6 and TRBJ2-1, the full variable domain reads GAGVSQSPRYKVTKRGQDVALRCDPISGHVSLYWYRQALGQGPEFLTYFNYEAQQDKSGLPNDRFSAERPEGSISTLTIQRTEQRDSAMYRCASSPYLAGGHDEQFFGPGTRLTVL.

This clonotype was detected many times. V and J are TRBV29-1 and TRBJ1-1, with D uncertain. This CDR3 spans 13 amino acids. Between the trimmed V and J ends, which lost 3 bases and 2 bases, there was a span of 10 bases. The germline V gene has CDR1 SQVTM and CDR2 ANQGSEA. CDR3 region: CSVDPELNTEAFF. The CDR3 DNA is TGCAGCGTTGACCCAGAGTTAAACACTGAAGCTTTCTTT.

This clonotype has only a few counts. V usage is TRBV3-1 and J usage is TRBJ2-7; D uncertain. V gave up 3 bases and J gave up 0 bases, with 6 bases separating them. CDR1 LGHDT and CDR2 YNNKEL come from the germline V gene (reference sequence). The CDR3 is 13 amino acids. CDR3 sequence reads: CASSQADSYEQYF. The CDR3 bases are TGTGCCAGCAGCCAGGCCGACTCCTACGAGCAGTACTTC.

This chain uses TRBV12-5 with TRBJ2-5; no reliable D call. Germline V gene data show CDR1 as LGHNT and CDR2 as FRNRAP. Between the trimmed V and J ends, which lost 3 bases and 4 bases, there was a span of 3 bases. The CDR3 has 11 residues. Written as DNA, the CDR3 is TGTGCTAGTGGTTTCGGAGAGACCCAGTACTTC. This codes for CASGFGETQYF.

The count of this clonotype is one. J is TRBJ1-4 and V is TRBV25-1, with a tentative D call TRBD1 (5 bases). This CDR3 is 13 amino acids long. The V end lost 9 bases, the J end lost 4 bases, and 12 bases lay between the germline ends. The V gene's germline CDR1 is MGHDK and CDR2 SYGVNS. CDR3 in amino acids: CASRGRLNEKLFF. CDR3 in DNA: TGTGCCAGTAGGGGACGGCTTAATGAAAAACTGTTTTTT.

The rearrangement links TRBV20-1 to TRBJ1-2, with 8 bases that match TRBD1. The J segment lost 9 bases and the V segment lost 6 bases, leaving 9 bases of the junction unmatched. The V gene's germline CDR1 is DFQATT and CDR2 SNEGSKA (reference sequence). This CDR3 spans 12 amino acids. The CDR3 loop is CSAHLRGLSYTF. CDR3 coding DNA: TGCAGTGCCCACCTCAGGGGGCTTAGCTACACCTTC.

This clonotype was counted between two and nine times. In nucleotides, the CDR3 is TGTGCCAGCAGGCCGGGACTAGCCTACAATGAGCAGTTCTTC. Translation: CASRPGLAYNEQFF. This chain joins TRBV6-1 and TRBJ2-1; TRBD2 matches 8 bases. With V trimmed by 6 bases and J by 2 bases, 3 bases remained unmatched. Germline V gene data show CDR1 as MNHNS and CDR2 as SASEGT. CDR3 size: 14 residues.

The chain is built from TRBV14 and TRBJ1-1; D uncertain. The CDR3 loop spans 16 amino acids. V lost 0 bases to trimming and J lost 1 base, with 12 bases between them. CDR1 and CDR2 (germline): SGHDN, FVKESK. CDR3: CASSQDSGKPNTEAFF. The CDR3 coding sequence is TGTGCCAGCAGCCAAGATTCGGGAAAACCGAACACTGAAGCTTTCTTT.

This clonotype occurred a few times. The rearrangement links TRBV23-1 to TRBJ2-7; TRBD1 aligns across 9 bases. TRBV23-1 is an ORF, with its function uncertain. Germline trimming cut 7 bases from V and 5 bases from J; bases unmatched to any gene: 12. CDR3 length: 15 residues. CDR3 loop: CASIHPRDRVDEQYF. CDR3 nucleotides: TGCGCCAGCATCCACCCGCGGGACAGGGTTGACGAGCAGTACTTC.

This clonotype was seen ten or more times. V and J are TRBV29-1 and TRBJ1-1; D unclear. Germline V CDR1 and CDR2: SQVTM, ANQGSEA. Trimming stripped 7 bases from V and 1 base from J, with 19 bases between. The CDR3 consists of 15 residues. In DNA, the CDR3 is TGCAGCGCCGACGCTTTACAGCCACCGAACACTGAAGCTTTCTTT. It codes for CSADALQPPNTEAFF.

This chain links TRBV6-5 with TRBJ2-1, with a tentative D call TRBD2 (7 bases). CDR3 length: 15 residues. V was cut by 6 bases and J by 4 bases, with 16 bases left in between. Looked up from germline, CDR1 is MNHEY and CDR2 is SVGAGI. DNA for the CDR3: TGTGCCAGCAGCCGCGGAGGGGGGGAATACAATGAGCAGTTCTTC. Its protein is CASSRGGGEYNEQFF.

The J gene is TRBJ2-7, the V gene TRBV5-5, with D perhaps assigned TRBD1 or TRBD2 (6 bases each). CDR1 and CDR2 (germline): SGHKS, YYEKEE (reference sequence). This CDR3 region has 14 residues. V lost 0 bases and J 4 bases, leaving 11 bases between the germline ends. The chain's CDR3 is CASSLAPGAYEQYF. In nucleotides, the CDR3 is TGTGCCAGCAGCTTGGCCCCGGGGGCATACGAGCAGTACTTC. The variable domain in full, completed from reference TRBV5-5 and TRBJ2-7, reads DAGVTQSPTHLIKTRGQQVTLRCSPISGHKSVSWYQQVLGQGPQFIFQYYEKEERGRGNFPDRFSARQFPNYSSELNVNALLLGDSALYLCASSLAPGAYEQYFGPGTRLTVT.

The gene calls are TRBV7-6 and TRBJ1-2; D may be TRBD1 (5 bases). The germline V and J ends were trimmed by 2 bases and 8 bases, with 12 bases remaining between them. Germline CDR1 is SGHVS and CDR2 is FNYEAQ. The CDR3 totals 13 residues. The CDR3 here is CASSLISRDGYTF. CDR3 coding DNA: TGTGCCAGCAGCTTAATATCGAGGGACGGCTACACCTTC.

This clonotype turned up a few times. The CDR3 DNA sequence: TGTGCCAGCAGTCGCAAGGGACGCTCCCAAGAGACCCAGTACTTC. Its protein product is CASSRKGRSQETQYF. The chain uses TRBV27 and TRBJ2-5; perhaps D is TRBD1 or TRBD2 (5 bases each). This CDR3 is 15 amino acids long. The germline V gene has CDR1 MNHEY and CDR2 SMNVEV (reference sequence). V gave up 5 bases and J gave up 1 base, with 14 bases separating them.

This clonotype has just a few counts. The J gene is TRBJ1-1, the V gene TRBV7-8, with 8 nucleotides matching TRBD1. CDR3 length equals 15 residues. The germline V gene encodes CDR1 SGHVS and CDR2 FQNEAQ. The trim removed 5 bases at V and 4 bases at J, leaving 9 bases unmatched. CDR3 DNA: TGTGCCAGCAGCACCCGGACAGGGAAGGGCACTGAAGCTTTCTTT. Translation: CASSTRTGKGTEAFF.

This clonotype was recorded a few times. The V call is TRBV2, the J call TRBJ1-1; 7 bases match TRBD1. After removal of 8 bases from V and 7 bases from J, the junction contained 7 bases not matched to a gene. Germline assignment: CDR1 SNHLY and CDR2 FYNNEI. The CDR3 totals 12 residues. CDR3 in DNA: TGTGCCAGCCGGGACAGTAACTTTGAAGCTTTCTTT. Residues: CASRDSNFEAFF.

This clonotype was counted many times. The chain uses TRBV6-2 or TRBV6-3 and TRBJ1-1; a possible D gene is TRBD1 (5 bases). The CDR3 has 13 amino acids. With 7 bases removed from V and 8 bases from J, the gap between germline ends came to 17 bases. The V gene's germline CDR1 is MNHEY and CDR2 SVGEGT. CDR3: CASTSGTVGEAFF. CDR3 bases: TGTGCCAGCACCTCCGGGACGGTCGGAGAAGCTTTCTTT.